The T cell receptor beta chain under discussion was sequenced for a study of T-cell memory formation after mild COVID-19. CDR1 LGHNA and CDR2 YNFKEQ come from the germline V gene. This CDR3 has 15 residues. V lost 6 bases, J lost 4 bases, and 17 bases lay in between. This clonotype appeared a few times. Its antigen is undetermined. TCR alpha and TCR beta cDNA libraries with sample barcodes and UMIs came from 5'RACE using constant-segment primers. MiXCR was run by TCRdb on the 5' RACE reads, yielding one entry per CDR3 protein. The table records around 200,000 distinct CDR3 sequences, roughly 10% of them present only once. Study outcomes and limitations: Clones that contracted from day 15 to 85 were balanced CD4/CD8, while later expanders leaned CD4+.

This clonotype originated in a man between 18 and 29 years old who had mild COVID-19 (a few samples of this study predate the infection). Cell type and time point are not known. The sequenced sample consisted of PBMCs or a T cell subset sorted from them (not recorded which). This chain connects TRBV4-2 to TRBJ2-3, with D maybe TRBD2 (6 bases). The CDR3 DNA reads as TGTGCCAGCAGGAGGAGGGAGGCGGCGTCAGATACGCAGTATTTT. Protein sequence: CASRRREAASDTQYF.